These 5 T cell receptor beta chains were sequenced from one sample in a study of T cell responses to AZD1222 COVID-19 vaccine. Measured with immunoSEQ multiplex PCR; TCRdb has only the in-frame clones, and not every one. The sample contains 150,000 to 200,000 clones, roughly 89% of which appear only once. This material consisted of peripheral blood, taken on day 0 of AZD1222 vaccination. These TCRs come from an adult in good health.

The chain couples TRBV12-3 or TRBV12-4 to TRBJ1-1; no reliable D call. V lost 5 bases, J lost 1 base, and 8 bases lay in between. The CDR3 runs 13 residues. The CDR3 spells CASSKAENTEAFF. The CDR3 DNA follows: TGTGCCAGCAGTAAAGCAGAGAACACTGAAGCTTTCTTT.

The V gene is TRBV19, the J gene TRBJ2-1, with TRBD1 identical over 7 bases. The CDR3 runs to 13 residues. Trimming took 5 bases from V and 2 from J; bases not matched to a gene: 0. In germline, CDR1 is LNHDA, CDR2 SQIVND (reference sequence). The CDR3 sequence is CASSGTAYNEQFF. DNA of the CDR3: TGTGCCAGTAGTGGGACAGCCTACAATGAGCAGTTCTTC.

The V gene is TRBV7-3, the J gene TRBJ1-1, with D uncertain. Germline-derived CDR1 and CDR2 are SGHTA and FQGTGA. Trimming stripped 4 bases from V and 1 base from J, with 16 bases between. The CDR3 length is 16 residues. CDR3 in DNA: TGTGCCAGCAGCTCCCAACCCGGACGGGCGAACACTGAAGCTTTCTTT. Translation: CASSSQPGRANTEAFF. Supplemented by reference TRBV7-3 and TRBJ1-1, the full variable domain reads GAGVSQTPSNKVTEKGKYVELRCDPISGHTALYWYRQSLGQGPEFLIYFQGTGAADDSGLPNDRFFAVRPEGSVSTLKIQRTERGDSAVYLCASSSQPGRANTEAFFGQGTRLTVV.

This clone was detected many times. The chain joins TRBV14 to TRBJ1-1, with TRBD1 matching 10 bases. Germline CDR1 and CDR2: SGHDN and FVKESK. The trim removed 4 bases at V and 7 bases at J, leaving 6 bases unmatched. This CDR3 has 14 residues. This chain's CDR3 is CASSLTGGAGEAFF. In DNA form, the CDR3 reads TGTGCCAGCAGCCTGACAGGGGGCGCGGGTGAAGCTTTCTTT.

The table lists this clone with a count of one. In DNA form, the CDR3 reads TGTGCCAGCAGCCCCAGGGGAACCGGGGAGCTGTTTTTT. Translation gives CASSPRGTGELFF. The rearrangement uses TRBV6-5 and TRBJ2-2; tentatively, D is TRBD1 (6 bases). Per germline, CDR1 MNHEY and CDR2 SVGAGI. The CDR3 contains 13 residues. V lost 6 bases and J 5 bases, leaving 10 bases between the germline ends.